The 26 T cell receptor beta chains below come from one sample, sequenced in a study of T cell responses to AZD1222 COVID-19 vaccine. The data were produced by immunoSEQ multiplex PCR, yet TCRdb's version contains in-frame clones alone and is incomplete. The sample contains under 150,000 clones, about 91% of which appear only once. Here the sequenced sample was peripheral blood, taken 28 days after the second AZD1222 dose. These TCRs come from an adult who received the AZD1222 COVID-19 vaccine.

This chain connects TRBV5-4 to TRBJ1-2, with a possible D match to TRBD1 (5 bases). The CDR3 contains 19 residues. Trimming stripped 4 bases from V and 4 bases from J, with 29 bases between. Germline values: CDR1 SGHNT, CDR2 YYREEE (reference sequence). The CDR3 sequence: CASSPGGAAGISRGYGYTF. In nucleotides, the CDR3 is TGTGCCAGCAGCCCGGGGGGTGCGGCAGGGATATCCCGAGGCTATGGCTACACCTTC. Full variable domain (outside the CDR3, taken from reference TRBV5-4 and TRBJ1-2): ETGVTQSPTHLIKTRGQQVTLRCSSQSGHNTVSWYQQALGQGPQFIFQYYREEENGRGNFPPRFSGLQFPNYSSELNVNALELDDSALYLCASSPGGAAGISRGYGYTFGSGTRLTVV.

The chain uses TRBV6-5 and TRBJ1-2; the D is unclear. The germline V gene has CDR1 MNHEY and CDR2 SVGAGI. The V end was cut by 10 bases, the J end by 1 base, with 7 bases between. This CDR3 has 11 amino acids. CDR3 sequence reads: CATLLNYGYTF. DNA for the CDR3: TGTGCCACACTGCTTAACTATGGCTACACCTTC.

This clone was detected a few times. The chain combines TRBV27 with TRBJ2-7; either TRBD1 or TRBD2 may supply D (6 bases each). CDR1 and CDR2 from the germline V gene are MNHEY and SMNVEV (reference sequence). This CDR3 contains 14 residues. V was clipped by 5 bases and J by 2 bases, with 13 bases between them. CDR3 in DNA: TGTGCCAGCAGTCCCCGCGGGACACCCTACGAGCAGTACGTC. It encodes CASSPRGTPYEQYV.

The V and J genes are TRBV5-1 and TRBJ1-1, with 9 nucleotides matching TRBD1. The CDR3 consists of 16 residues. The germline V gene encodes CDR1 SGHRS and CDR2 YFSETQ. V shed 7 bases and J 4 bases; nucleotides not matched to a gene: 14. The CDR3 DNA reads TGCGCCAGCCGGCCGGGACAGGGTGGTAGAAGCACTGAAGCTTTCTTT. This sequence encodes CASRPGQGGRSTEAFF.

The V call is TRBV6-5, the J call TRBJ1-1, with D perhaps matching TRBD1 (5 bases). Between the trimmed V and J ends, which lost 6 bases and 3 bases, there was a span of 14 bases. The CDR3 has 14 residues. Germline CDR1 MNHEY, CDR2 SVGAGI. CDR3 region: CASRRDGLDTEAFF. The CDR3 coding sequence is TGTGCCAGCAGGAGGGACGGACTGGACACTGAAGCTTTCTTT.

The chain couples TRBV19 to TRBJ1-5; 8 nucleotides match TRBD1. The germline V gene encodes CDR1 LNHDA and CDR2 SQIVND (reference sequence). The V segment lost 3 bases and the J segment 7 bases; nucleotides outside the gene matches: 8. The CDR3 has 15 amino acids. The CDR3 is CASSIQTGVEQPQHF. The CDR3 DNA is TGTGCCAGTAGTATCCAGACAGGGGTAGAACAGCCCCAGCATTTT.

V gene TRBV4-1 combines with J gene TRBJ1-5; D unresolved. Trimming took 0 bases from V and 0 from J, leaving 9 bases between them. Germline lookup yields CDR1 MGHRA and CDR2 YSYEKL. This CDR3 has 16 residues. The CDR3 nucleotides read TGCGCCAGCAGCCAAGATCCAATGTATAGCAATCAGCCCCAGCATTTT. It is translated as CASSQDPMYSNQPQHF.

The CDR3 DNA reads as TGTGCCAGCAGCCCTACAGCATCTGGAAACACCATATATTTT. Protein sequence: CASSPTASGNTIYF. The rearrangement uses TRBV13 and TRBJ1-3, with D hard to call. Trimming took off 5 bases at V and 1 base at J, with 9 bases between the two ends. In germline, CDR1 is PRHDT, CDR2 FYEKMQ (reference sequence). CDR3 size: 14 residues.

This chain uses TRBV28 with TRBJ1-3; D gene uncertain. The CDR3 is made up of 15 amino acids. CDR1 and CDR2 (germline): MDHEN, SYDVKM. The germline V and J ends were trimmed by 6 bases and 0 bases, with 12 bases remaining between them. This CDR3 reads CASSRDHTSGNTIYF. DNA for the CDR3: TGTGCCAGCAGCCGGGATCATACCTCTGGAAACACCATATATTTT.

This clone was counted a single time. This chain links TRBV5-4 with TRBJ1-2; D remains unclear. CDR1 and CDR2 from the germline V gene are SGHNT and YYREEE (reference sequence). CDR3 length: 15 amino acids. V lost 3 bases, J lost 5 bases, and 17 bases lay in between. This CDR3 reads CASSYDGSTSYGYTF. In DNA form, the CDR3 reads TGTGCCAGCAGCTATGACGGCTCCACGTCGTATGGCTACACCTTC.

The chain recombines TRBV5-1 with TRBJ2-3; tentative D call: TRBD1 (6 bases). Trimming removed 4 bases from V and 4 bases from J, with 16 bases in between. The germline V gene has CDR1 SGHRS and CDR2 YFSETQ. CDR3 size: 15 residues. CDR3 region: CASSPLQGEADTQYF. The CDR3 DNA follows: TGCGCCAGCAGCCCTTTACAGGGTGAGGCAGATACGCAGTATTTT.

V gene TRBV6-6 combines with J gene TRBJ1-1; 7 positions match TRBD1. V trimming: 5 bases; J trimming: 5 bases; junction bases outside the gene matches: 8. CDR1 and CDR2 (germline): MNHNY, SVGAGI (reference sequence). The CDR3 contains 14 residues. This CDR3 is CASSPRQGGTEAFF. The DNA for the CDR3 is TGTGCCAGCAGTCCTAGACAGGGTGGGACTGAAGCTTTCTTT.

The V gene is TRBV9, the J gene TRBJ2-7; tentatively, D is TRBD2 (6 bases). The V gene's germline CDR1 is SGDLS and CDR2 YYNGEE. Trimming pared 3 bases from V and 3 bases from J, leaving 13 bases between. This CDR3 is built from 14 residues. CDR3 nucleotides: TGTGCCAGCAGCGGCGTTGGAGGGCTCTACGAGCAGTACTTC. Protein sequence: CASSGVGGLYEQYF. Based on the CDR3 plus reference TRBV9 and TRBJ2-7, the full variable domain is DSGVTQTPKHLITATGQRVTLRCSPRSGDLSVYWYQQSLDQGLQFLIQYYNGEERAKGNILERFSAQQFPDLHSELNLSSLELGDSALYFCASSGVGGLYEQYFGPGTRLTVT.

The CDR3 region has the DNA TGTGCCAGCTGCCCGGGACAGGAATCCTATGGCTACACCTTC. Encoded protein: CASCPGQESYGYTF. The J gene is TRBJ1-2, the V gene TRBV28, with TRBD1 matching over 8 bases. CDR1 and CDR2 (germline): MDHEN, SYDVKM. The CDR3 length is 14 residues. The V segment lost 8 bases and the J segment 4 bases; nucleotides outside the gene matches: 9.

This clone was seen a single time. This chain uses TRBV27 with TRBJ1-2; the D gene is possibly TRBD1 (5 bases). Trimming pared 5 bases from V and 4 bases from J, leaving 20 bases between. Germline CDR1 and CDR2: MNHEY and SMNVEV (reference sequence). The CDR3 contains 16 residues. CDR3 DNA: TGTGCCAGCAGTCAGCAACTGGGGCGCGGGGGCTATGGCTACACCTTC. This encodes CASSQQLGRGGYGYTF.

In nucleotides, the CDR3 is TGTGCCAGCTGGCCTCGCCTCAGGGGGGGGACTAACTATGGCTACACCTTC. Its protein product is CASWPRLRGGTNYGYTF. This rearrangement joins TRBV27 to TRBJ1-2; 7 bases are shared with TRBD1. Per germline, CDR1 MNHEY and CDR2 SMNVEV (reference sequence). The CDR3 has 17 amino acids. The V and J ends lost 8 bases and 0 bases, in that order; junction bases with no gene match: 15.

The chain joins TRBV5-8 to TRBJ1-2; D remains ambiguous. V shed 0 bases and J shed 0 bases, with 9 bases lying between them. This CDR3 is 15 amino acids long. The germline CDR1 and CDR2 sequences are SGHTS and YDEGEE. CDR3 in DNA: TGTGCCAGCAGCTTGGCCGGACGGGCTAACTATGGCTACACCTTC. It yields the protein CASSLAGRANYGYTF.

This chain connects TRBV7-9 to TRBJ1-2, with D possibly matching TRBD1 (5 bases). CDR3 length: 13 residues. Germline values: CDR1 SEHNR, CDR2 FQNEAQ (reference sequence). V lost 6 bases and J 5 bases, leaving 13 bases between the germline ends. The CDR3 DNA reads as TGTGCCAGCAGACTAACGGAGGGGTATGGCTACACCTTC. Encoded protein: CASRLTEGYGYTF.

J is TRBJ1-6 and V is TRBV28; TRBD1 matches 7 bases. This CDR3 is built from 14 residues. The V and J ends lost 5 bases and 8 bases, in that order; junction bases with no gene match: 6. CDR1 is MDHEN, CDR2 SYDVKM, per germline. CDR3 amino acids: CASSRQGVDSPLHF. DNA for the CDR3: TGTGCCAGCAGTCGACAGGGAGTCGATTCACCCCTCCACTTT. Based on the CDR3 plus reference TRBV28 and TRBJ1-6, the full variable domain is DVKVTQSSRYLVKRTGEKVFLECVQDMDHENMFWYRQDPGLGLRLIYFSYDVKMKEKGDIPEGYSVSREKKERFSLILESASTNQTSMYLCASSRQGVDSPLHFGNGTRLTVT.

The chain carries TRBV12-5 and TRBJ2-7; TRBD2 might be the D (5 bases). Trimming pared 3 bases from V and 3 bases from J, leaving 9 bases between. Germline V CDR1 and CDR2: LGHNT, FRNRAP. CDR3 length: 13 amino acids. CDR3 protein: CASGFHGGYEQYF. CDR3 sequence (DNA): TGTGCTAGTGGTTTCCATGGAGGCTACGAGCAGTACTTC.

This clone has more than one count but fewer than ten. The CDR3 loop is CASSLAGTGVLYTEAFF. Written as DNA, the CDR3 is TGTGCCAGCAGCTTAGCTGGGACAGGGGTTTTGTACACTGAAGCTTTCTTT. The V call is TRBV11-2, the J call TRBJ1-1; 10 nucleotides agree with TRBD1. The germline V gene encodes CDR1 SGHAT and CDR2 FQNNGV. The CDR3 totals 17 residues. Germline trimming cut 1 base from V and 3 bases from J; bases unmatched to any gene: 8.

The chain employs TRBV10-3 and TRBJ1-4, with D perhaps TRBD1 (5 bases). In germline, CDR1 is ENHRY, CDR2 SYGVKD. Trimming took 6 bases from V and 7 from J, leaving 12 bases between them. The CDR3 has 13 amino acids. CDR3 residues: CAIRPTDGEKLFF. In nucleotides, the CDR3 is TGTGCCATCAGGCCGACAGACGGTGAAAAACTGTTTTTT.

The chain has TRBV27 and TRBJ1-4, with 8 positions matching TRBD1. The V segment lost 7 bases and the J segment 8 bases; nucleotides outside the gene matches: 12. The CDR3 is made up of 15 amino acids. The germline gives CDR1 MNHEY, CDR2 SMNVEV (reference sequence). This chain's CDR3 is CASTPQGGGEEKLFF. The DNA for the CDR3 is TGTGCCAGCACTCCACAGGGGGGGGGTGAGGAAAAACTGTTTTTT.

This clone was recorded once. The gene calls are TRBV18 and TRBJ1-2; TRBD1 matches 8 bases. CDR3 size: 13 residues. V lost 4 bases, J lost 8 bases, and 6 bases stayed unmatched. Per germline, CDR1 KGHSH and CDR2 LQKENI. CDR3 sequence reads: CASSLGQGSGYTF. Written as DNA, the CDR3 is TGTGCCAGCTCACTAGGACAGGGAAGCGGCTACACCTTC.

The J gene is TRBJ2-2, the V gene TRBV4-3; TRBD1 aligns across 8 bases. V lost 1 base and J lost 1; bases outside the gene matches: 5. Germline V CDR1 and CDR2: LGHNA, YSLEER. CDR3 length: 17 amino acids. For the CDR3, the DNA is TGCGCCAGCAGCCAAGCTCCCGGGACAGGGAACACCGGGGAGCTGTTTTTT. It is translated as CASSQAPGTGNTGELFF.

The chain is built from TRBV6-5 and TRBJ1-4; 10 bases map to TRBD1. The J segment lost 8 bases and the V segment lost 6 bases, leaving 6 bases of the junction unmatched. Germline assignment: CDR1 MNHEY and CDR2 SVGAGI. This CDR3 is built from 14 residues. This CDR3 reads CASRTGGAEEKLFF. DNA of the CDR3: TGTGCCAGCAGGACAGGGGGCGCAGAGGAAAAACTGTTTTTT.